This passage covers 25 T cell receptor beta chains from one sample sequenced in a study of cytomegalovirus exposure and HLA in healthy donors. The primer mix had 60 Vbeta and 13 Jbeta primers. The protocol was immunoSEQ multiplex PCR, while the TCRdb copy is restricted to in-frame clones and leaves out a portion. The table shows approximately 220,000 clones, with about 80% occurring only once. The sequenced sample was PBMCs. These receptors originate from a man in his forties in good health and CMV-seropositive.

The chain recombines TRBV2 with TRBJ2-5; possible D gene TRBD1, 5 bases. This CDR3 is 15 amino acids long. The V end was cut by 3 bases, the J end by 2 bases, with 13 bases between. CDR1 SNHLY and CDR2 FYNNEI come from the germline V gene. The DNA of the CDR3 is TGTGCCAGCAGTGAGTCCAGGGTTAGGCAAGAGACCCAGTACTTC. As protein: CASSESRVRQETQYF.

The gene calls are TRBV5-6 and TRBJ2-1; 16 bases line up with TRBD2. Trimming took 5 bases from V and 1 from J; bases not matched to a gene: 6. CDR1 and CDR2 (germline): SGHDT, YYEEEE. The CDR3 covers 18 residues. CDR3 region: CASRPGLAGGMSYNEQFF. CDR3 nucleotides: TGTGCCAGCAGGCCGGGACTAGCGGGAGGGATGTCCTACAATGAGCAGTTCTTC. Looking up the rest from reference TRBV5-6 and TRBJ2-1 gives the full variable domain: DAGVTQSPTHLIKTRGQQVTLRCSPKSGHDTVSWYQQALGQGPQFIFQYYEEEERQRGNFPDRFSGHQFPNYSSELNVNALLLGDSALYLCASRPGLAGGMSYNEQFFGPGTRLTVL.

The rearrangement uses TRBV7-9 and TRBJ2-1, with 8 bases fitting TRBD2. Germline CDR1 reads SEHNR; CDR2 reads FQNEAQ (reference sequence). V lost 4 bases to trimming and J lost 9 bases; unmatched junction nucleotides: 14. This CDR3 spans 16 amino acids. The CDR3 sequence: CASSSITSGGPGEQFF. CDR3 sequence (DNA): TGTGCCAGCAGCTCCATTACCTCGGGAGGGCCGGGTGAGCAGTTCTTC.

The chain combines TRBV29-1 with TRBJ1-3; D may be TRBD1 (5 bases). This CDR3 contains 16 residues. Germline values: CDR1 SQVTM, CDR2 ANQGSEA. V was clipped by 6 bases and J by 3 bases, with 21 bases between them. The CDR3 loop reads CSVESPDSPIGNTIYF. The CDR3, as DNA: TGCAGCGTCGAGAGCCCTGACAGTCCGATTGGAAACACCATATATTTT.

This CDR3 is CASSLQQDGYTF. CDR3 nucleotide sequence: TGCGCCAGCAGCTTGCAACAGGATGGCTACACCTTC. The chain links TRBV5-1 to TRBJ1-2; possible D gene TRBD1, 5 bases. This CDR3 contains 12 residues. Trimming took off 1 base at V and 6 bases at J, with 7 bases between the two ends. The germline gives CDR1 SGHRS, CDR2 YFSETQ.

This clone was seen once. V and J are TRBV29-1 and TRBJ2-7, with D possibly TRBD1 on 5 matching bases. The V gene's germline CDR1 is SQVTM and CDR2 ANQGSEA. The CDR3 runs to 13 residues. V was trimmed by 6 bases and J by 3 bases, leaving 15 bases between them. The CDR3 loop reads CSVVSQGGYEQYF. The CDR3 DNA reads TGCAGCGTCGTAAGCCAGGGTGGCTACGAGCAGTACTTC.

This clone came up once. The chain recombines TRBV2 with TRBJ2-7, with unresolved D. Trimming removed 1 base from V and 3 bases from J, with 7 bases in between. Germline CDR1 and CDR2: SNHLY and FYNNEI. This CDR3 has 13 residues. The chain's CDR3 is CASSEGGIYEQYV. The CDR3 nucleotides are TGTGCCAGCAGTGAAGGCGGAATCTACGAGCAGTACGTC.

DNA of the CDR3: TGTGCCAGCAGCCCCGGACAGGGTGGCCAGCCCCAGCATTTT. Its protein product is CASSPGQGGQPQHF. The chain is built from TRBV2 and TRBJ1-5; TRBD1 aligns across 8 bases. The CDR3 consists of 14 residues. The ends lost 6 bases at V and 7 bases at J; junction bases unmatched: 8. Germline V CDR1 and CDR2: SNHLY, FYNNEI.

The rearrangement joins TRBV10-3 to TRBJ2-2; 10 nucleotides line up with TRBD2. The CDR3 spans 17 residues. Germline V lookup: CDR1 ENHRY, CDR2 SYGVKD. J gave up 4 bases and V 3 bases, and 8 bases lay outside the gene matches. This CDR3 is CAISDPSGRRSTGELFF. In DNA form, the CDR3 reads TGTGCCATCAGTGATCCTAGCGGGAGACGGAGCACCGGGGAGCTGTTTTTT.

This clone has just a few counts. This rearrangement joins TRBV30 to TRBJ1-1; tentatively, D is TRBD1 (5 bases). The germline V gene has CDR1 GTSNPN and CDR2 SVGIG (reference sequence). The germline V and J ends were trimmed by 8 bases and 4 bases, with 17 bases remaining between them. The CDR3 has 13 amino acids. This chain's CDR3 is CAGKRQWGTEAFF. CDR3 sequence (DNA): TGTGCCGGGAAGCGACAGTGGGGCACTGAAGCTTTCTTT.

This clone appeared once. This chain joins TRBV11-2 and TRBJ2-7; no reliable D call. V was shortened by 7 bases and J by 0 bases, with 10 bases between the two germline ends. Germline V gene data show CDR1 as SGHAT and CDR2 as FQNNGV. The CDR3 totals 13 residues. CDR3 in amino acids: CASIHMASYEQYF. The DNA of the CDR3 is TGTGCCAGCATTCACATGGCCTCCTACGAGCAGTACTTC.

Turning to this clone: One junction end disagrees with the germline gene, perhaps due to a read error. This sequence joins TRBV9 and TRBJ2-7; tentatively, D is TRBD2 (6 bases). Per the germline V gene, CDR1 is SGDLS and CDR2 is YYNGEE. CDR3 size: 13 residues. CDR3 region: CASSPLEGGTAVF. The CDR3 DNA is TGTGCCAGCAGCCCCCTGGAGGGAGGCACAGCAGTATTC.

The genes are TRBV6-5 and TRBJ2-5; 10 positions agree with TRBD1. V trimming: 5 bases; J trimming: 11 bases; junction bases outside the gene matches: 14. This CDR3 spans 15 amino acids. The germline V gene has CDR1 MNHEY and CDR2 SVGAGI. The CDR3 here is CASSHRQGALREQYF. CDR3 nucleotide sequence: TGTGCCAGCAGTCACAGACAGGGGGCTCTCAGGGAGCAGTACTTC.

The rearrangement uses TRBV2 and TRBJ2-2; perhaps TRBD1 as D (5 bases). V was trimmed by 3 bases and J by 1 base, leaving 6 bases between them. The germline gives CDR1 SNHLY, CDR2 FYNNEI. The CDR3 covers 14 residues. CDR3 residues: CASSDRENTGELFF. CDR3 DNA sequence: TGTGCCAGCAGTGACAGGGAGAACACCGGGGAGCTGTTTTTT.

The chain has TRBV19 and TRBJ1-1, with a tentative D call TRBD1 (6 bases). Looked up from germline, CDR1 is LNHDA and CDR2 is SQIVND (reference sequence). This CDR3 has 15 residues. Trimming removed 10 bases from V and 3 bases from J, with 21 bases in between. The DNA for the CDR3 is TGTGCCACCACCAAGGGGGAGGGCGGGGACACTGAAGCTTTCTTT. Translated, it gives CATTKGEGGDTEAFF.

The V call is TRBV5-6, the J call TRBJ2-7; 10 bases fit TRBD1. CDR3 size: 13 residues. Per germline, CDR1 SGHDT and CDR2 YYEEEE. J lost 10 bases, V lost 4 bases, and 8 bases had no gene match. The CDR3 loop is CASSSRDRGVQYV. Written as DNA, the CDR3 is TGTGCCAGCAGCAGTCGGGACAGGGGTGTACAGTACGTC.

The gene calls are TRBV2 and TRBJ2-7; D may be TRBD1 (7 bases). The germline gives CDR1 SNHLY, CDR2 FYNNEI. Trimming took off 3 bases at V and 4 bases at J, with 16 bases between the two ends. There are 15 residues in the CDR3. The CDR3 region is CASSDGGGAGYEQYF. The DNA for the CDR3 is TGTGCCAGCAGTGACGGAGGGGGCGCCGGGTACGAGCAGTACTTC.

CDR3 protein: CASSAGGSNTGELFF. The CDR3 coding sequence is TGCGCCAGCAGCGCAGGGGGCTCGAACACCGGGGAGCTGTTTTTT. This chain connects TRBV10-1 to TRBJ2-2; 8 nucleotides agree with TRBD1. V shed 6 bases and J 0 bases; nucleotides not matched to a gene: 3. The CDR3 covers 15 residues. Germline V gives CDR1 WNHNN, CDR2 SYGVQD (reference sequence).

This clone was observed a single time. The chain couples TRBV19 to TRBJ2-7; TRBD2 agrees at 7 bases. In germline, CDR1 is LNHDA, CDR2 SQIVND (reference sequence). V lost 4 bases, J lost 4 bases, and 7 bases stayed unmatched. CDR3 length: 14 amino acids. The CDR3 loop reads CASSTGLADYEQYF. CDR3 coding DNA: TGTGCCAGTAGTACGGGTCTAGCGGATTACGAGCAGTACTTC.

The rearrangement uses TRBV27 and TRBJ1-5; D gene uncertain. V lost 9 bases, J lost 7 bases, and 16 bases lay in between. Germline assignment: CDR1 MNHEY and CDR2 SMNVEV (reference sequence). The CDR3 runs 13 residues. CDR3 DNA sequence: TGTGCCAGTTGGAGTGGAGGTTTACAGCCCCAGCATTTT. Its protein product is CASWSGGLQPQHF.

CDR3 loop: CSVEGTSGSPYEQYF. DNA of the CDR3: TGCAGCGTTGAAGGGACTAGCGGGTCCCCCTACGAGCAGTACTTC. The chain uses TRBV29-1 and TRBJ2-7; 11 positions match TRBD2. Trimming at V came to 1 base and at J to 2 bases, leaving 4 bases not matched to a gene. The germline CDR1 and CDR2 sequences are SQVTM and ANQGSEA. The CDR3 is 15 residues long.

The rearrangement links TRBV6-1 to TRBJ2-5, with 7 positions matching TRBD1. V shed 8 bases and J 3 bases; nucleotides not matched to a gene: 6. Germline CDR1 reads MNHNS; CDR2 reads SASEGT. This CDR3 region has 13 residues. CDR3: CASYATGEETQYF. As DNA, the CDR3 is TGTGCCAGCTATGCAACAGGGGAAGAGACCCAGTACTTC.

The V and J genes are TRBV9 and TRBJ2-6; 7 bases are shared with TRBD1. Unmatched junction bases numbered 4, after V lost 0 bases and J lost 4 bases. CDR3 length equals 16 residues. CDR1 is SGDLS and CDR2 is YYNGEE in the germline V gene. CDR3 bases: TGTGCCAGCAGCGTAGAAAGGGGGCTGGGGGCCAACGTCCTGACTTTC. Residues: CASSVERGLGANVLTF.

This chain links TRBV2 with TRBJ2-7; 7 bases align to TRBD1. Germline V CDR1 and CDR2: SNHLY, FYNNEI. The CDR3 runs 13 residues. The V segment lost 6 bases and the J segment 3 bases; nucleotides outside the gene matches: 5. CDR3 nucleotides: TGTGCCAGCAGCGAGGACAGGCTCTACGAGCAGTACTTC. Translation gives CASSEDRLYEQYF.

The gene calls are TRBV19 and TRBJ2-1; TRBD2 matches 8 bases. Germline lookup yields CDR1 LNHDA and CDR2 SQIVND (reference sequence). This CDR3 is 15 amino acids long. V was clipped by 7 bases and J by 1 base; unmatched bases: 6. Here the CDR3 DNA reads TGTGCCAGTACCCAGGGACTAGGGTCCTACAATGAGCAGTTCTTC. It specifies CASTQGLGSYNEQFF.